One and the same sample provided the 3 T cell receptor beta chains below, sequenced in a study of blood T cell repertoires in COVID-19. Measured with immunoSEQ multiplex PCR; TCRdb has only the in-frame clones, and not every one. The sample contains about 200,000 clones, 70% to 90% of which appear only once. The sample consisted of PBMCs or T cells enriched from blood (not recorded which). Every receptor here comes from a woman aged 40 to 50 with acute COVID-19.

This clone has more than one count but fewer than ten. The V call is TRBV7-9, the J call TRBJ2-2; D unresolved. The CDR3 totals 14 residues. The germline gives CDR1 SEHNR, CDR2 FQNEAQ (reference sequence). Trimming shortened V by 6 bases and J by 2 bases, and 10 bases separated the two germline ends. The CDR3 DNA reads TGTGCCAGCAGACTCGACACAAACACCGGGGAGCTGTTTTTT. Its protein product is CASRLDTNTGELFF.

This clone appeared a few times. J is TRBJ2-3 and V is TRBV5-1; the D gene is possibly TRBD2 (6 bases). CDR3 length equals 17 residues. V gave up 0 bases and J gave up 0 bases, with 14 bases separating them. Germline V gene lookup returns CDR1 SGHRS and CDR2 YFSETQ. The CDR3 loop is CASSLVGGGASTDTQYF. The CDR3 DNA sequence: TGCGCCAGCAGCTTGGTTGGTGGCGGGGCTAGCACAGATACGCAGTATTTT.

The J gene is TRBJ1-2, the V gene TRBV5-1; the match to TRBD1 covers 8 bases. The CDR3 spans 15 residues. Per germline, CDR1 SGHRS and CDR2 YFSETQ. V lost 4 bases, J lost 5 bases, and 10 bases stayed unmatched. In DNA form, the CDR3 reads TGCGCCAGCAGCGACGGACAGGGTATGGTGTATGGCTACACCTTC. Translated: CASSDGQGMVYGYTF.